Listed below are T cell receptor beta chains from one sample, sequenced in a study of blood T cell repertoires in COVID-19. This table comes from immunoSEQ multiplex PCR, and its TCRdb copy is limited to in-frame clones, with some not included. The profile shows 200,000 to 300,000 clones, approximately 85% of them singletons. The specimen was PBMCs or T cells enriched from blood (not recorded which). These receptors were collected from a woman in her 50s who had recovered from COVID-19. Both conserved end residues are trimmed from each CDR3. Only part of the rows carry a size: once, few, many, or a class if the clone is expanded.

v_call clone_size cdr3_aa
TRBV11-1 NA ASSPRGSRSYEQY
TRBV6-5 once ASSSGVPPLH
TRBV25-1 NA ASSGQVWGPQH
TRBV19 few ASSISGTTNSPLH
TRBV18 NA ASSTSSGGVQPQH
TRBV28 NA ASSFPESNQPQH
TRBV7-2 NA ASSLGQYQETQY
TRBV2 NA ASSEPTGANVLT
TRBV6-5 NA ASQGGNEQF
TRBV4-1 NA ASSQKAQEVSAYEQY
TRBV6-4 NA ASSDGGVNSPLH
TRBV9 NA ASSVGHTDTQY
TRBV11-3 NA ASSPGRLAGDNEQF
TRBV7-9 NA ASSSVTGGQPQH
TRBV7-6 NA ASSLPEGVRFQETQY
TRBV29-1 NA SVPARGAAGSYEQY
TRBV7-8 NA ASSLRDRGENTEAF
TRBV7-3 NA ASSQSGSVTDTQY
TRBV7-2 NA ASRPGQHSNQPQH
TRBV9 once ASSVRGTGGWLAGDRGETQY
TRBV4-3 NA ASSQVSGTRAGELF
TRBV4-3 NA ASSQDFLENSPLH
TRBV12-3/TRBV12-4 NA ASSWAGGTEAF
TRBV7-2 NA ASSLDEWGGWRETQY
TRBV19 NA ASSTPAGGRETQY
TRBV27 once ASSQGNTIY
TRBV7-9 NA ASSLRDRGTEAF
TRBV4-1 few ASSPDRYYGYT
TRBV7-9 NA ASSPDRLGEKLF
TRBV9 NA ASARGAGANYGYT
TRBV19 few ASSGRQGIGQPQH
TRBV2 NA ASSGGRGSYEQY
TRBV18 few ASSLGGGETQY
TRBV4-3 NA ASSQDFFYGYT
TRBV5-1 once ASSSRTVGGGELF
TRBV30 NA AWSVQGQPQH
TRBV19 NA ASSIGRGFEQY
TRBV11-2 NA ASSLRSSGFTGELF
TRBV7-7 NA ASSPGLAGATSYNEQF
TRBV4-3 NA ASSQGGGRKDEQF
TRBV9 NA ASTLSGRSTDTQY
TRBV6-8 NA ASSSGTGTYEQY
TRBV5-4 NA ASSLALGRGRGYT
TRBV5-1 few ASSLGWSSYEQY
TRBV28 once ASSLIRIHRVQSSYNEQF
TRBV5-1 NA ASSLTSGGAWTQY
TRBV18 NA ASSPDRGRNEKLF
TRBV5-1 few ASSPGQGRYGYT
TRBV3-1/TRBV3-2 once ASSQDRDRGGF
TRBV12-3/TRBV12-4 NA ASRPPGQEAF
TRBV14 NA ASSQGLERNSPLH
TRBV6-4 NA ASSDLAGESNEQF
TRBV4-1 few ASSPRTGNTIY